A few counts support the clone carrying this T cell receptor beta chain. This specimen comes from a study of T cells after yellow fever vaccination. Template switching with 5'RACE generated the TCR cDNA and added a universal primer site and UMIs. TCRdb recomputed calls from the 5' RACE reads with MiXCR, one row per CDR3 protein. This table holds some 600,000 distinct CDR3 sequences, 9% to 15% found once. The CDR3 has 14 amino acids. The junction had 3 bases not matched to a gene; V was cut back by 4 bases and J by 0 bases. Germline V lookup: CDR1 SGHRS, CDR2 YFSETQ. This sequence was found in a man younger than 45 who received the YFV17D yellow fever vaccine. The sample was PBMCs, taken on the day of the yellow fever booster vaccination. V is TRBV5-1 and J is TRBJ1-2; 7 nucleotides line up with TRBD1. CDR3 coding DNA: TGCGCCAGCAGCGCGGGACAGCCTAACTATGGCTACACCTTC. Protein sequence: CASSAGQPNYGYTF.